This TCR beta chain emerged from a study of T cells in Graves' hyperthyroidism and ophthalmopathy. Study-level points and caveats: Researchers report that a 13 V-J model separated ophthalmopathy from stable hyperthyroidism. Median prediction lead before ophthalmopathy onset was 6.5 to 7 months with the model.

Researchers amplified the TCR beta CDR3 regions from RNA transcripts. The primer set for the first-round RT-PCR of the TCR CDR3 was HTBI. TCRdb reprocessed the multiplex PCR reads via MiXCR and lists one record per CDR3 protein. The sample contains around 500,000 distinct CDR3 sequences, under 25% of which appear only once. Under 3 months was the duration of disease in ophthalmopathy patients, who also had a Clinical Activity Score of at least 3 and a NOSPECS grade of at least 4. Using around 10 ml of fresh peripheral blood, PBMCs were prepared. This clonotype showed up just a few times. What it recognizes is unknown. The ends lost 0 bases at V and 5 bases at J; junction bases unmatched: 4. CDR1 is KGHDR and CDR2 is SFDVKD in the germline V gene. The CDR3 loop spans 16 amino acids.

The sample was blood. This clonotype was obtained from a woman in her 70s with Graves' ophthalmopathy. This chain joins TRBV24-1 and TRBJ2-2, with TRBD1 matching over 8 bases. The DNA of the CDR3 is TGTGCCACCAGTGATTTGCAAGGGACAGGAACCGGGGAGCTGTTTTTT. Protein: CATSDLQGTGTGELFF.